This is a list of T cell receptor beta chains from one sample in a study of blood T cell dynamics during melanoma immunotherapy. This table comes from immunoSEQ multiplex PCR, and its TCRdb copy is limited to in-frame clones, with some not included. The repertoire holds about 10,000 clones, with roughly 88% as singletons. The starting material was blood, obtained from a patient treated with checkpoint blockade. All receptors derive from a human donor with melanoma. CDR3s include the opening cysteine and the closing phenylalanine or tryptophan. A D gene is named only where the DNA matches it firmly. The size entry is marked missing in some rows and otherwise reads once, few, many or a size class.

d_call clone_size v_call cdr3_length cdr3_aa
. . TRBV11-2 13 CASRLGARNEQFF
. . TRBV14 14 CASSHSGYNEKLFF
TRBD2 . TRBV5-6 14 CASSLGLAGNEQFF
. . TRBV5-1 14 CASSPGRLSYEQYF
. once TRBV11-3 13 CASSLGSYNEQFF
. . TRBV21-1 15 CASSKGAGSTDTQYF
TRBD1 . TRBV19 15 CASSVRQGSNQPQHF
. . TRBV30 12 CAWSRGQETQYF
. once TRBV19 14 CASSIRGNDYEQYF
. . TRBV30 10 CAWSGEKLFF
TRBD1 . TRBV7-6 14 CASGQAIGQETQYF
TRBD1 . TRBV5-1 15 CASSSPTGWTDTQYF
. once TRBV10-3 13 CAISEDNINGYTF
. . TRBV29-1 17 CSVGGGQILSGANVLTF
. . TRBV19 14 CASIGQPSTDTQYF
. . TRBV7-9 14 CASSPRTTLRAAFF
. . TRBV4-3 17 CASSQGEGRLTNTEAFF
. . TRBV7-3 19 CASSLTPRGARGGANVLTF
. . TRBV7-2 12 CASSLEWSEQYF
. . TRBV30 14 CAWAPGGSPAGQFF
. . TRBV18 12 CASSPIEYEQYF
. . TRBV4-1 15 CASSQGRDVTYEQYF
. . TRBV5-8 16 CASSPASGTYPYEQYF
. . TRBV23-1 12 CASTSGRETQYF
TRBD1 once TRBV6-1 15 CASSTGQGLLKPQHF
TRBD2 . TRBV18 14 CASSPVGGGDIQYF
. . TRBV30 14 CAWSRGGPGNTIYF
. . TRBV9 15 CASSVLTGSYNEQFF
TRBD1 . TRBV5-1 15 CASSFGQGGTYEQYF
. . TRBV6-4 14 CASKESSGTDTQYF
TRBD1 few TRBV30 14 CAGTGGPMNTEAFF
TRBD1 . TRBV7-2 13 CATRQGGTDTQYF
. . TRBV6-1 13 CASGQRLNTEAFF
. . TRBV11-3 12 CASSLGTNEQYF
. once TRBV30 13 CACEKGFGQPQHF
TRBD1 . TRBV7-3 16 CASSLVPDREGQPQHF
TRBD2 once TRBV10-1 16 CASSELGAGDTDTQYF
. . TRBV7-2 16 CASSSPPGKLKETQYF
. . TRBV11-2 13 CASGPSGANVLTF
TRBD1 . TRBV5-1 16 CASSVAGTGDQETQYF